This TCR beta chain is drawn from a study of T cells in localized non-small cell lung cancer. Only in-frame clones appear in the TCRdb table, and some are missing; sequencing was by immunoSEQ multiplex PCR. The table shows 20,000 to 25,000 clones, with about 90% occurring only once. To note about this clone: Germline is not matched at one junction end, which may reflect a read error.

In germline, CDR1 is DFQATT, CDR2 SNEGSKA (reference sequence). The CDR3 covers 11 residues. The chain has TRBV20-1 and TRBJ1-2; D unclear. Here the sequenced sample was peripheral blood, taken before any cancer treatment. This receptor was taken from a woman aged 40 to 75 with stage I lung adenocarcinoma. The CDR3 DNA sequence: TGCAGTGCTAGAGATCGGGTGGAATTACCGTTC. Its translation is CSARDRVELPF.